The sequence of this T cell receptor beta chain was determined in a study of T-cell reconstitution after alpha-beta-depleted transplantation in children. The library targeted TCRbeta and was prepared with unique molecular identifiers. TCRdb reprocessed the PCR reads via MiXCR and lists one record per CDR3 protein. The sample holds some 500,000 distinct CDR3 sequences, around 16% seen once. Here the sequenced sample was PBMCs from the stem cell graft donor, taken from the stem cell graft. This TCR derives from a human donor who donated a stem cell graft to a child with acute lymphoblastic leukemia.

CDR3: CASSTREGGHEQYF. In DNA form, the CDR3 reads TGTGCCAGTAGTACCAGAGAGGGGGGCCACGAGCAGTACTTC. The V call is TRBV19, the J call TRBJ2-7, with D perhaps TRBD1 or TRBD2 (6 bases each). Germline CDR1 reads LNHDA; CDR2 reads SQIVND (reference sequence). The CDR3 is made up of 14 amino acids. Trimming left V 4 bases short and J 5 bases short, with 15 bases between.